Listed below are T cell receptor beta chains from one sample, sequenced in a study of persistence of HIV-infected CD4 T cells. Only in-frame clones appear in the TCRdb table, and some are missing; sequencing was by immunoSEQ multiplex PCR. This table has tens of thousands of clones, 70% appearing once. No antigen is known for these receptors. This material consisted of CD4+ T cells sorted from PBMCs after roughly 17-hour stimulation, taken from a patient who received antiretroviral therapy. The source of these receptors is an adult man with HIV who was CMV-seropositive. Each CDR3 is given with its conserved first and last residue. The order of the fields is J gene, V gene, CDR3 protein.

TRBJ2-1 | TRBV28 | CASSPRDRGTEQFF
TRBJ1-3 | TRBV7-9 | CASSLGPRDTIYF
TRBJ2-1 | TRBV19 | CASKGSGILYNEQFF
TRBJ1-6 | TRBV11-3 | CASSPPGQLNSPLHF
TRBJ1-5 | TRBV7-2 | CASSRGTFSNQPQHF
TRBJ1-3 | TRBV6-1 | CASSEKAWKGFGNTIYF
TRBJ1-2 | TRBV5-5 | CASSISAREGYTF
TRBJ1-2 | TRBV5-8 | CASSRGEHYGYTF
TRBJ1-1 | TRBV6-5 | CASSYRDINTEAFF
TRBJ2-1 | TRBV4-1 | CASRDLLNNEQFF
TRBJ1-3 | TRBV18 | CASSPPLEGANSGNTIYF
TRBJ1-2 | TRBV6-5 | CASKIDRDNYGYTF
TRBJ1-2 | TRBV18 | CASSPRQGSGANYGYTF
TRBJ1-1 | TRBV18 | CASSPGQVGTEAFF
TRBJ1-3 | TRBV19 | CASSRGANSGNTIYF
TRBJ1-3 | TRBV2 | CARSETGYYSGNTIYF
TRBJ2-3 | TRBV6-1 | CASSDQGTSTDTQYF
TRBJ1-1 | TRBV3-1/TRBV3-2 | CASSPTGGTNTEAFF
TRBJ1-3 | TRBV6-1 | CASSEGQGSGNTIYF
TRBJ2-5 | TRBV5-1 | CASSKTDQETQYF
TRBJ2-1 | TRBV30 | CAWSVGTTGGQFF
TRBJ2-2 | TRBV6-5 | CASSTTGDTGELFF
TRBJ1-6 | TRBV28 | CASSLPGSGGITNNSPLHF
TRBJ2-1 | TRBV5-1 | CASSLELGTGVNEQFF
TRBJ1-2 | TRBV12-3/TRBV12-4 | CASSLSDRVNTF
TRBJ2-6 | TRBV6-1 | CASSALQIPGANVLTF
TRBJ2-1 | TRBV5-1 | CASSPPNGGGANEQFF
TRBJ1-2 | TRBV29-1 | CSVEWQGAYYGYTF
TRBJ2-2 | TRBV19 | CASSPGIFPGELFF
TRBJ1-2 | TRBV28 | CASTSRGDGYGYTF
TRBJ2-1 | TRBV15 | CATSRDRQSYNEQFF
TRBJ1-1 | TRBV27 | CASSLSTNTEAFF
TRBJ1-2 | TRBV4-1 | CASSQTDRPGGYTF
TRBJ1-6 | TRBV5-4 | CASTLDPGPSSPLHF
TRBJ1-6 | TRBV6-5 | CASRVNANSPLHF
TRBJ1-1 | TRBV5-6 | CASSLGPDEAFF
TRBJ2-5 | TRBV3-1/TRBV3-2 | CASSPRNDRKRAETQYF
TRBJ2-3 | TRBV12-5 | CASGSGLAGTTDTQYF
TRBJ1-5 | TRBV3-1/TRBV3-2 | CASSQEGTGLGQPQHF
TRBJ2-6 | TRBV15 | CATSPRAGANVLTF
TRBJ1-5 | TRBV28 | CASSLTGFNQPQHF
TRBJ1-1 | TRBV2 | CASSARQGITEAFF
TRBJ2-2 | TRBV28 | CASTGVNTGELFF
TRBJ1-5 | TRBV28 | CASGVASNQPQHF
TRBJ2-7 | TRBV4-1 | CASSQEPARDTNEQYF
TRBJ1-3 | TRBV12-3/TRBV12-4 | CASTYSGNTIYF
TRBJ1-2 | TRBV5-1 | CASSLQDRDGYTF
TRBJ1-5 | TRBV5-4 | CASVPLDRDLLDQPQHF
TRBJ2-1 | TRBV18 | CASSPPGRSYNEQFF
TRBJ1-6 | TRBV6-2/TRBV6-3 | CASSNRGSNNSPLHF
TRBJ2-1 | TRBV5-1 | CASSLLGADNEQFF
TRBJ1-2 | TRBV4-2 | CASSQDQVAAYYGYTF
TRBJ2-7 | TRBV6-5 | CASSFDRGIGEQYF
TRBJ1-4 | TRBV5-1 | CASSRGTGSTNEKLFF
TRBJ1-2 | TRBV28 | CASSLTGQGAYGYTF
TRBJ1-2 | TRBV9 | CASSPGGQRVYGYTF
TRBJ1-2 | TRBV15 | CATSRDSWTGGTGYTF